The 29 T cell receptor beta chains presented below share a single source sample, sequenced in a study of CD8 T cells in ankylosing spondylitis. TCRdb re-called the 5' RACE reads with MiXCR, one entry per CDR3 protein. The sample gives about 130,000 distinct CDR3 sequences, approximately 7.4% of which show up once; 12% is in the top ten. Specimen: blood, either unsorted or a sorted T cell fraction (not recorded which). The receptors shown here come from a female donor with ankylosing spondylitis or in good health (not recorded which).

The sample holds many counts of this clonotype. The V and J genes are TRBV6-5 and TRBJ1-2; D might be TRBD1 (5 bases). The V gene's germline CDR1 is MNHEY and CDR2 SVGAGI. There are 15 residues in the CDR3. Deletions cut 4 bases from V and 5 bases from J, with 17 bases between. CDR3 amino acids: CASSWRRETAYGYTF. The CDR3 bases are TGTGCCAGCAGTTGGCGCAGGGAGACTGCTTATGGCTACACCTTC.

This clonotype has ten or more counts. The rearrangement uses TRBV20-1 and TRBJ2-1; D not resolved. CDR3 length: 12 amino acids. CDR1 is DFQATT, CDR2 SNEGSKA, per germline (reference sequence). V gave up 1 base and J gave up 14 bases, with 15 bases separating them. The CDR3 here is CSARGQADGEFF. DNA of the CDR3: TGCAGTGCTAGAGGTCAGGCGGATGGTGAGTTCTTC.

This clonotype was detected many times. The chain's CDR3 is CASSQGLVMEPQHF. The CDR3 bases are TGTGCCAGCAGCCAAGGGCTGGTCATGGAGCCCCAGCATTTT. The V and J genes are TRBV3-1 and TRBJ1-5; D is unclear. The ends were cut back, 1 base at V and 8 bases at J, with 12 bases in the middle. The CDR3 runs to 14 residues. Germline CDR1 LGHDT, CDR2 YNNKEL (reference sequence).

This clonotype was seen at least ten times. V usage is TRBV18 and J usage is TRBJ1-4, with D possibly matching TRBD1 (6 bases). This CDR3 region has 16 residues. Trimming stripped 2 bases from V and 8 bases from J, with 18 bases between. Germline CDR1 and CDR2: KGHSH and LQKENI. As DNA, the CDR3 is TGTGCCAGCTCACCAGGGGCGGGGGCGAGAGAAGAAAAACTGTTTTTT. Translation gives CASSPGAGAREEKLFF.

This clonotype showed up many times. The V gene is TRBV4-3, the J gene TRBJ2-1; the match to TRBD2 covers 11 bases. This CDR3 comprises 19 residues. Trimming took 2 bases from V and 4 from J; bases not matched to a gene: 13. Germline CDR1 and CDR2: LGHNA and YSLEER. Written as DNA, the CDR3 is TGCGCCAGCAGCCAAAGAATCCCAACTAGCGGGGGCCTGTACAATGAGCAGTTCTTC. Its protein is CASSQRIPTSGGLYNEQFF.

The V gene is TRBV11-2, the J gene TRBJ1-2; D might be TRBD1 (5 bases). CDR1 and CDR2 (germline): SGHAT, FQNNGV. V dropped 5 bases and J dropped 0 bases, with 16 bases sitting between them. This CDR3 is built from 16 residues. Written as DNA, the CDR3 is TGTGCCAGCAGCGACTTCGGGACGGATACTAACTATGGCTACACCTTC. Amino acids: CASSDFGTDTNYGYTF.

This clonotype was recorded at least ten times. DNA for the CDR3: TGTGCCAGCAGCCCCGGGGGCTCCGGGGAGCTGTTTTTT. Its translation is CASSPGGSGELFF. The chain uses TRBV7-8 and TRBJ2-2; D may be TRBD1 or TRBD2 (6 bases each). Trimming took 5 bases from V and 6 from J, leaving 10 bases between them. CDR3 length: 13 amino acids. Germline lookup yields CDR1 SGHVS and CDR2 FQNEAQ.

This clonotype was seen a few times. The V call is TRBV5-1, the J call TRBJ2-1; 11 nucleotides align to TRBD2. V shed 5 bases and J 3 bases; nucleotides not matched to a gene: 4. Germline CDR1 is SGHRS and CDR2 is YFSETQ. The CDR3 is 15 amino acids. CDR3 protein: CASSSGGAYYNEQFF. The CDR3 DNA reads as TGCGCCAGCAGTAGCGGGGGGGCTTACTACAATGAGCAGTTCTTC.

This clonotype was seen once. A much more abundant neighbour one base away suggests this may be a read error. The chain joins TRBV5-1 to TRBJ2-3, with 9 bases identical to TRBD1. The CDR3 loop spans 17 amino acids. Looked up from germline, CDR1 is SGHRS and CDR2 is YFSETQ. In DNA, the CDR3 is TGCGTCAGCAGCTTCGGTACAGGGGGCTCCTTCACAGATACGCAGTATTTT. Translated: CVSSFGTGGSFTDTQYF.

This clonotype was counted a few times. The CDR3 DNA follows: TGCAGCGTTATCTGGGAGACCTACGAGCAGTACTTC. Its protein is CSVIWETYEQYF. The chain is built from TRBV29-1 and TRBJ2-7; D possibly corresponds to TRBD2 (5 bases). V lost 5 bases and J lost 2, with 10 bases in between. The CDR3 has 12 amino acids. Germline V CDR1 and CDR2: SQVTM, ANQGSEA.

Turning to this clonotype: A much bigger clone sits one base away, suggesting this may be a read error. The V call is TRBV12-3 or TRBV12-4, the J call TRBJ2-7; TRBD1 or TRBD2 may be the D gene (5 bases each). The CDR3 length is 14 residues. The germline V and J ends were trimmed by 5 bases and 6 bases, with 17 bases remaining between them. CDR3 residues: CASSPRDGSSEQYF. The CDR3 coding sequence is TGTGCCAGCAGTCCCCGGGACGGAAGCTCCGAGCAGTACTTC.

This clonotype was seen ten or more times. The chain recombines TRBV4-2 with TRBJ2-3; D unresolved. This CDR3 spans 15 amino acids. Germline assignment: CDR1 LGHNA and CDR2 YNFKEQ. The germline V and J ends were trimmed by 1 base and 3 bases, with 11 bases remaining between them. The CDR3: CASSQGQVDTDTQYF. Written as DNA, the CDR3 is TGTGCCAGCAGCCAAGGCCAGGTGGATACAGATACGCAGTATTTT.

This clonotype appeared many times. J is TRBJ2-7 and V is TRBV12-3 or TRBV12-4; D uncertain. This CDR3 spans 13 amino acids. V was clipped by 5 bases and J by 3 bases, with 11 bases between them. The CDR3 bases are TGTGCCAGCAGTACGGGCTGGGGCTACGAGCAGTACTTC. Translation gives CASSTGWGYEQYF.

For this clonotype: A read error may explain this, as a much larger clone is one base away. The chain's CDR3 is CASNKGGRNEQFF. The CDR3 nucleotides read TGTGCCAGCAACAAGGGGGGGAGGAATGAGCAGTTCTTC. The chain is built from TRBV6-2 or TRBV6-3 and TRBJ2-1, with TRBD2 as a possible D gene (7 bases). Trimming removed 7 bases at V and 7 bases at J, with 14 bases between. The CDR3 consists of 13 residues. The germline CDR1 and CDR2 sequences are MNHEY and SVGEGT.

This clonotype was detected once. The chain has TRBV7-3 and TRBJ2-3, with 7 bases matching TRBD2. Germline trimming cut 3 bases from V and 0 bases from J; bases unmatched to any gene: 3. Germline V gene data show CDR1 as SGHTA and CDR2 as FQGTGA. The CDR3 covers 15 residues. The CDR3 coding sequence is TGTGCCAGCAGCTTGGACGGGGGGAGCACAGATACGCAGTATTTT. Amino acids: CASSLDGGSTDTQYF.

V gene TRBV14 combines with J gene TRBJ2-6; D not resolved. CDR3 size: 14 residues. The V gene lost 3 bases and the J gene lost 2 bases, with 5 bases spanning the gap. Germline loops: CDR1 SGHDN, CDR2 FVKESK. DNA of the CDR3: TGTGCCAGCAGCCACAAGGCTGGGGCCAACGTCCTGACTTTC. This encodes CASSHKAGANVLTF.

This clonotype was counted ten times or more. The V and J genes are TRBV7-9 and TRBJ2-7, with unresolved D. The CDR3 is made up of 15 amino acids. CDR1 SEHNR and CDR2 FQNEAQ come from the germline V gene (reference sequence). Trimming shortened V by 1 base and J by 5 bases, and 15 bases separated the two germline ends. CDR3 DNA sequence: TGTGCCAGCAGCTTAGTGCAGGCGTCGAGAAACGAGCAGTACTTC. It specifies CASSLVQASRNEQYF.

This clonotype was found many times. The chain is built from TRBV19 and TRBJ2-3; the match to TRBD1 covers 7 bases. This CDR3 has 15 amino acids. Looked up from germline, CDR1 is LNHDA and CDR2 is SQIVND (reference sequence). Germline trimming cut 9 bases from V and 3 bases from J; bases unmatched to any gene: 12. The CDR3 spells CASRQTGTETDTQYF. For the CDR3, the DNA is TGTGCCAGCCGACAGACAGGGACGGAGACAGATACGCAGTATTTT.

Many counts were recorded for this clonotype. This chain links TRBV5-1 with TRBJ1-6; D perhaps matches TRBD1 (5 bases). The CDR3 sequence is 13 residues long. Germline lookup yields CDR1 SGHRS and CDR2 YFSETQ. V dropped 8 bases and J dropped 4 bases, with 10 bases sitting between them. This chain's CDR3 is CARHGGYNSPLHF. Written as DNA, the CDR3 is TGCGCCAGACACGGGGGTTATAATTCACCCCTCCACTTT. The complete variable domain, with remaining parts taken from reference TRBV5-1 and TRBJ1-6, reads KAGVTQTPRYLIKTRGQQVTLSCSPISGHRSVSWYQQTPGQGLQFLFEYFSETQRNKGNFPGRFSGRQFSNSRSEMNVSTLELGDSALYLCARHGGYNSPLHFGNGTRLTVT.

This clonotype was seen ten or more times. This chain connects TRBV19 to TRBJ1-2, with 9 bases that match TRBD1. CDR1 is LNHDA and CDR2 is SQIVND in the germline V gene (reference sequence). The CDR3 totals 13 residues. Germline trimming cut 7 bases from V and 4 bases from J; bases unmatched to any gene: 4. CDR3 in amino acids: CASTRTGVYGYTF. The CDR3 DNA reads as TGTGCCAGTACCAGGACAGGGGTCTATGGCTACACCTTC.

This clonotype was seen at least ten times. The chain joins TRBV20-1 to TRBJ1-2; D gene uncertain. The length of the CDR3 is 14 residues. Per germline, CDR1 DFQATT and CDR2 SNEGSKA (reference sequence). Trimming shortened V by 3 bases and J by 4 bases, and 15 bases separated the two germline ends. The DNA of the CDR3 is TGCAGTGCTAGCACCTACGTGGGCTTCTATGGCTACACCTTC. It specifies CSASTYVGFYGYTF.

This clonotype was counted ten times or more. The rearrangement links TRBV14 to TRBJ1-1; D unclear. The CDR3 extends over 12 amino acids. V was cut by 4 bases and J by 3 bases, with 6 bases left in between. The V gene's germline CDR1 is SGHDN and CDR2 FVKESK. In DNA form, the CDR3 reads TGTGCCAGCAGCCGCTTCGACACTGAAGCTTTCTTT. It yields the protein CASSRFDTEAFF.

This clonotype was recorded at least ten times. The CDR3 loop reads CASSQDRGLYEQYF. CDR3 nucleotide sequence: TGTGCCAGCAGCCAAGATAGGGGGCTCTACGAGCAGTACTTC. This rearrangement joins TRBV3-1 to TRBJ2-7, with 7 bases identical to TRBD1. V lost 0 bases and J lost 3; bases outside the gene matches: 2. This CDR3 spans 14 amino acids. Germline CDR1 LGHDT, CDR2 YNNKEL (reference sequence).

This clonotype was counted many times. The chain uses TRBV12-3 or TRBV12-4 and TRBJ2-5, with 10 bases identical to TRBD2. The CDR3 covers 16 residues. The J segment lost 5 bases and the V segment lost 6 bases, leaving 12 bases of the junction unmatched. The CDR3 bases are TGTGCCAGCAGGACCTTAGCGGGGGGCCGTCGGGAGACCCAGTACTTC. It yields the protein CASRTLAGGRRETQYF.

This clonotype was seen only a few times. The chain recombines TRBV7-9 with TRBJ2-7; tentatively, D is TRBD1 (6 bases). The CDR3 totals 15 residues. Germline lookup yields CDR1 SEHNR and CDR2 FQNEAQ (reference sequence). With 5 bases removed from V and 0 bases from J, the gap between germline ends came to 14 bases. The CDR3 spells CASSIQGPSSYEQYF. In DNA form, the CDR3 reads TGTGCCAGCAGCATACAGGGTCCGAGCTCCTACGAGCAGTACTTC.

This clonotype was seen repeatedly, ten times or more. CDR3 bases: TGCGCCAGCAGCCCAGGGCTGCTGGACACTGAAGCTTTCTTT. It translates to CASSPGLLDTEAFF. This chain joins TRBV5-1 and TRBJ1-1, with D tentatively TRBD1 (5 bases). This CDR3 comprises 14 residues. Germline CDR1 is SGHRS and CDR2 is YFSETQ. V lost 4 bases and J lost 3, with 13 bases in between.

In its sample, this clonotype was seen many times. The V call is TRBV12-3 or TRBV12-4, the J call TRBJ2-3; D not resolved. The CDR3 spans 15 residues. Trimming took 3 bases from V and 3 from J, leaving 13 bases between them. The CDR3 reads CASSLKSQPTDTQYF. CDR3 sequence (DNA): TGTGCCAGCAGTTTGAAATCACAACCAACAGATACGCAGTATTTT.

A note on this clonotype: The junction differs from germline at one of its ends, possibly a read error. The chain employs TRBV7-6 and TRBJ2-7; TRBD1 matches at 8 bases. The CDR3 consists of 16 residues. From germline, CDR1 is SGHVS and CDR2 FNYEAQ. CDR3 residues: CVSSLARTGSSYEQYF. The CDR3, as DNA: TGTGTCAGCAGCTTAGCTAGGACAGGGAGCTCCTACGAGCAGTACTTC.

The chain uses TRBV11-2 and TRBJ2-1; tentative D call: TRBD2 (7 bases). Germline V CDR1 and CDR2: SGHAT, FQNNGV. Trimming stripped 2 bases from V and 2 bases from J, with 16 bases between. This CDR3 comprises 17 residues. The CDR3 nucleotides read TGTGCCAGCAGCTTATCATTAGGGGGGGGAACCTACAATGAGCAGTTCTTC. Translating it yields CASSLSLGGGTYNEQFF.